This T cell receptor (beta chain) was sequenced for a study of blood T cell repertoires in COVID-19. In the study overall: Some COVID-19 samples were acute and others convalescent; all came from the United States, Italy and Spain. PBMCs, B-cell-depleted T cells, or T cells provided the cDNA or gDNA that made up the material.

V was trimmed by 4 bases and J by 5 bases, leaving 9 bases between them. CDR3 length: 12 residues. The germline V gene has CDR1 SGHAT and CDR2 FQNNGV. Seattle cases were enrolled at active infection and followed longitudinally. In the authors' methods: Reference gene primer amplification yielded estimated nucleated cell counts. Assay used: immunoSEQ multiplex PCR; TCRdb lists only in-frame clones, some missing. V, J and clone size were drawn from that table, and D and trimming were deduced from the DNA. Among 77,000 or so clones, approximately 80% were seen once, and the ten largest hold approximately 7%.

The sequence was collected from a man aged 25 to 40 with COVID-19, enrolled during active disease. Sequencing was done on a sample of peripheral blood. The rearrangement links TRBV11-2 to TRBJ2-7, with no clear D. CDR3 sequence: CASSSGSNEQYF. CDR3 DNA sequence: TGTGCCAGCAGCTCTGGCAGTAACGAGCAGTACTTC.